The present T cell receptor beta chain was sequenced within a study of blood T cell repertoires in COVID-19. Study details: From the United States, Italy and Spain came samples of acute and convalescent COVID-19. T cells, B-cell-depleted T cells, or PBMCs provided the cDNA or gDNA that served as material.

V lost 5 bases and J lost 2, with 18 bases in between. The length of the CDR3 is 16 residues. Germline V gene sequence: CDR1 SGHAT, CDR2 FQNNGV. Seattle enrolled patients during active infection and tracked them longitudinally. In the authors' workflow: Amplified reference gene primers provided the basis for estimating nucleated cell counts. Profiled with immunoSEQ multiplex PCR; TCRdb holds only in-frame clones, not every one. V and J calls and clone size are copied from that table; D and trimming were computed from the DNA. The table shows approximately 97,000 clones, with about nine tenths occurring only once.

The material sequenced was peripheral blood. The chain combines TRBV11-2 with TRBJ1-1; D is perhaps TRBD1 (5 bases). The sequence derives from a woman aged 50 to 60 with COVID-19, enrolled during active disease. The CDR3 DNA reads TGTGCCAGCAGCGCCCGCGTCCAGGGCCTTAACACTGAAGCTTTCTTT. Residues: CASSARVQGLNTEAFF.